The 3 T cell receptor beta chains presented below share a single source sample, sequenced in a study of T cell responses to AZD1222 COVID-19 vaccine. Using immunoSEQ multiplex PCR, the repertoire was profiled, and TCRdb retains in-frame clones only, with some absent. The table lists some 22,000 clones, roughly 82% of them singletons, with approximately 45% in the top ten. This specimen was peripheral blood, taken on day 0 of AZD1222 vaccination. The source is an adult in good health.

This clone was picked up a small number of times. The chain recombines TRBV7-9 with TRBJ2-2, with D perhaps given as TRBD1 or TRBD2 (5 bases each). V was pared by 6 bases and J by 0 bases, with 17 bases between. Germline values: CDR1 SEHNR, CDR2 FQNEAQ (reference sequence). The CDR3 covers 17 residues. The CDR3 DNA reads as TGTGCCAGCAGATTAAGTAGAGGGGCGACGAACACCGGGGAGCTGTTTTTT. It is translated as CASRLSRGATNTGELFF.

Notes on this clone: Germline and junction disagree at one end, which may indicate a read error. This sequence joins TRBV7-7 and TRBJ1-5; D is uncertain. This CDR3 spans 13 amino acids. CDR1 is SSHAT, CDR2 FNYEAQ, per germline (reference sequence). The CDR3 DNA follows: TGTGCTAGCAGCTTGAGAAGCAATCAGCCCCAGCATTTT. Its translation is CASSLRSNQPQHF.

Only a few counts were recorded for this clone. The rearrangement joins TRBV28 to TRBJ1-1; the match to TRBD1 covers 11 bases. Germline V gene lookup returns CDR1 MDHEN and CDR2 SYDVKM. CDR3 length equals 14 residues. Germline trimming cut 2 bases from V and 7 bases from J; bases unmatched to any gene: 3. CDR3 sequence reads: CASSLIGTGGEAFF. The CDR3 region has the DNA TGTGCCAGCAGTTTAATAGGGACAGGGGGTGAAGCTTTCTTT.